This T cell receptor beta chain was identified in a study of CD8+ T cells in alopecia areata. Study results and caveats: TCRs were shared less clearly across patients than in mice, possibly for HLA-related reasons. Affected lesional scalp, above all in alopecia totalis/universalis, was more clonal than normal scalp.

cDNA prepared by RNA extraction and subsequent reverse transcription served as the template for sequencing. Data came from immunoSEQ multiplex PCR; TCRdb stores just in-frame clones and leaves some out. The profile shows 95,000 to 120,000 clones, around 59% of them singletons. This clone has a handful of counts. Its antigen is still unknown. Sequencing input: CD8+ T cells sorted from blood. The receptor was derived from a human donor in good health.

CDR3 residues: CASSLGAGSYEQYF. The CDR3 DNA reads TGTGCCAGCAGCTTAGGGGCAGGCTCCTACGAGCAGTACTTC. This sequence joins TRBV11-2 and TRBJ2-7; D ambiguous. Trimming removed 1 base from V and 0 bases from J, with 7 bases in between. Germline V gene sequence: CDR1 SGHAT, CDR2 FQNNGV. The CDR3 sequence is 14 residues long.